The table lists the clone carrying this T cell receptor (beta chain) with many counts. The antigen is unknown. The source of the sample is a study of T-cell reconstitution after alpha-beta-depleted transplantation in children. Study-wide points: At one year after transplant, newly produced T cells mostly accounted for T-cell counts and diversity.

Using unique molecular identifiers, the investigators prepared the TCRbeta library. TCRdb re-called the PCR reads with MiXCR, one entry per CDR3 protein. The table records around 240,000 distinct CDR3 sequences, less than 9% of them present only once. From germline, CDR1 is SQVTM and CDR2 ANQGSEA. V gave up 7 bases and J gave up 2 bases, with 18 bases separating them. This CDR3 comprises 15 residues. The specimen was PBMCs, mostly from graft donor cells, collected 180 days after TCRalphabeta/CD19-depleted stem cell transplant. The chain is built from TRBV29-1 and TRBJ2-1; weak D call: TRBD2 (7 bases). The clonotype was recovered from a male patient younger than 18 who had a stem cell transplant for acute lymphoblastic leukemia, so the T cells may come from the graft donor. The CDR3 bases are TGCAGCGCTTGGGGGAGGGGGGGGACCTACAATGAGCAGTTCTTC. As protein: CSAWGRGGTYNEQFF.